This TCR delta chain was documented in a study of gamma-delta chains in newborns, infants, children. On the study more broadly: Innate gammadelta T cells reportedly expand polyclonally right after birth, driven by microbial exposure, per the title.

With CATT, TCRdb re-called clones from the reads. The sample records 14,000 to 15,000 delta-chain clones, roughly 7.7% being singletons. V shed 0 bases and J 0 bases; nucleotides not matched to a gene: 3. The CDR3 spans 19 residues. Germline CDR1 GEAIGNYY, CDR2 EKD. There are a few counts of this clone. The sequencing input was blood. The gene calls are TRDV2 and TRDJ3; TRDD3 matches 11 bases. This receptor was obtained from a child who was a newborn, infant or young child, either healthy, febrile or measles-vaccinated (not recorded which). CDR3 region: CACDTYWGIISWDTRQMFF. CDR3 DNA: TGTGCCTGTGACACCTACTGGGGGATAATCTCCTGGGACACCCGACAGATGTTTTTC.